This T cell receptor (beta chain) was found in a study of cytomegalovirus exposure and HLA in healthy donors. The wider study: When roughly 420 donors were genotyped, roughly 78% of them were found to fall in the Caucasian-associated ancestry cluster.

Germline V gene lookup returns CDR1 MNHEY and CDR2 SVGAGI. The CDR3 extends over 15 amino acids. The ends lost 2 bases at V and 8 bases at J; junction bases unmatched: 7. 13 Jbeta primers and 60 Vbeta primers were used for the PCR. Assay used: immunoSEQ multiplex PCR; TCRdb lists only in-frame clones, some missing. The profile shows around 110,000 clones, roughly 9% of them singletons. With regard to this clone: No antigen is known for it.

Study-wide results and limits: Association of some 18,000 TCR beta sequences with HLA alleles was found at 0.05 false discovery rate in a later analysis. The dataset shows that most TCR sequences were rare, while some public TCRs occurred in many donors.

Healthy bone marrow donors supplied every sample. The sample comprised PBMCs. This rearrangement joins TRBV6-5 to TRBJ2-1; 9 bases map to TRBD1. The origin of this receptor is a man aged 25 to 40 in good health and CMV-seronegative. The CDR3 DNA is TGTGCCAGCAGTTACACCTCACAGGGGGCGGATGAGCAGTTCTTC. Its protein product is CASSYTSQGADEQFF.